Sequencing of this T cell receptor beta chain was carried out in a study of control samples from healthy donors and cancer patients. The data were produced by immunoSEQ multiplex PCR, yet TCRdb's version contains in-frame clones alone and is incomplete. The profile covers around 150,000 clones, with around 86% appearing a single time and 4.9% taken by the ten largest. V was pared by 3 bases and J by 0 bases, with 3 bases between. This CDR3 region has 14 residues. CDR1 LNHDA and CDR2 SQIVND come from the germline V gene (reference sequence). The origin of this receptor is a man aged 25 to 40 in good health. The chain joins TRBV19 to TRBJ1-6; D call uncertain. The sequencing sample was made of blood. CDR3 bases: TGTGCCAGTAGTATTTTCTCCTATAATTCACCCCTCCACTTT. This codes for CASSIFSYNSPLHF.